The entry below describes one T cell receptor beta chain. Its antigen is unidentified. The sample comes from a study of shared clonotypes between healthy human individuals. Findings and limits, study-wide: Researchers sampled blood only, noting tissue repertoires likely differ.

This table comes from immunoSEQ multiplex PCR, and its TCRdb copy is limited to in-frame clones, with some not included. Of about 380,000 clones in the sample, 95% to 97% were seen once. CD8 memory comprised CD45RO+ plus CCR7-negative CD45RA+ TemRA cells. Material: memory CD8+ T cells sorted from blood. Subset reported: CD45RO+ cells pooled with CCR7-negative TemRA cells. The sequence was collected from a man between 25 and 39 years old in good health.

The CDR3 is CAIKGTPEYNEQFF. In DNA form, the CDR3 reads TGTGCCATAAAAGGGACTCCGGAGTACAATGAGCAGTTCTTC. This chain links TRBV10-3 with TRBJ2-1; TRBD2 is a possible D gene (6 bases). The V end lost 9 bases, the J end lost 4 bases, and 16 bases lay between the germline ends. The CDR3 loop spans 14 amino acids. Germline loops: CDR1 ENHRY, CDR2 SYGVKD.